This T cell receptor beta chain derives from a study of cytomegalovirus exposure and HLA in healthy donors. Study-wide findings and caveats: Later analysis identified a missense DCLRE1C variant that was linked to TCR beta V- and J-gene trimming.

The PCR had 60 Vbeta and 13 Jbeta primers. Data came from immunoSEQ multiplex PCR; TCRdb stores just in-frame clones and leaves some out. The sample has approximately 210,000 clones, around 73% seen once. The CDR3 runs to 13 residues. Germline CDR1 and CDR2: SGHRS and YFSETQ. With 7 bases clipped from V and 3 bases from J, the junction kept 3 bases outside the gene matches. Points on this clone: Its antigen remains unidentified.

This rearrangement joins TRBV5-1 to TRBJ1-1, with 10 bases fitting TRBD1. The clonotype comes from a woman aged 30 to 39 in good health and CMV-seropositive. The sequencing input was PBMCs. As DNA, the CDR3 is TGCGCCAGCGGGACAGGGGACTACACTGAAGCTTTCTTT. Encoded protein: CASGTGDYTEAFF.